Listed below are T cell receptor beta chains from one sample, sequenced in a study of technical replicates of blood from a few donors. Clones were sequenced by immunoSEQ multiplex PCR, and TCRdb holds only the in-frame ones, with some missing. In the table there are fewer than 85,000 clones, 96% of which are singletons. The sequencing sample was made of T cells isolated from PBMCs. The receptors were sampled from a human donor in good health. The CDR3 runs from the conserved cysteine through the conserved F or W. D genes are given only for firm matches. Size values are once, few and many counts, or a class for expanded clones, and some rows have none.

v_call	d_call	j_call	clone_size	cdr3_nt	cdr3_aa
TRBV29-1	TRBD2	TRBJ2-1	NA	TGCAGCGTTGAGCCACTCTCTAGCGGGTACTACAATGAGCAGTTCTTC	CSVEPLSSGYYNEQFF
TRBV15	NA	TRBJ2-7	NA	TGTGCCACCAGCTTCGACCGGGACTCAACCTACGAGCAGTACTTC	CATSFDRDSTYEQYF
TRBV28	TRBD1	TRBJ1-2	NA	TGTGCCAGCAGTTTATTGGGACAGGGCCAAGACTATGGCTACACCTTC	CASSLLGQGQDYGYTF
TRBV9	NA	TRBJ1-2	few	TGTGCCAGCAGCGGAGGACAGACGAGTTACTATGGCTACACCTTC	CASSGGQTSYYGYTF
TRBV6-1	TRBD1	TRBJ2-7	NA	TGTGCCAGCAGTCCGGGACAGGGAATTCAGCAGTACTTC	CASSPGQGIQQYF
TRBV27	TRBD2	TRBJ2-7	NA	TGTGCCAGCAGTTTAGGCGGGAGCTCTCGTGAGCAGTACTTC	CASSLGGSSREQYF
TRBV7-6	NA	TRBJ1-2	once	TGTGCCAGCAGCTTAGAACCAGGGAACTATGGCTACACCTTC	CASSLEPGNYGYTF
TRBV28	TRBD2	TRBJ2-3	NA	TGTGCCAGCAGTTTCCCGGGACTAGCGTCGGATACGCAGTATTTT	CASSFPGLASDTQYF
TRBV27	NA	TRBJ1-2	NA	TGTGCCAGCAGTCCTCCCCCGGGGGGCTATGGCTACACCTTC	CASSPPPGGYGYTF
TRBV11-3	NA	TRBJ1-1	NA	TGTGCCAGCAGCTTATCACGGGGGACTGAAGCTTTCTTT	CASSLSRGTEAFF
TRBV18	TRBD1	TRBJ2-7	NA	TGTGCCAGCTCACCGGGACAGGGTGAGCAGTACTTC	CASSPGQGEQYF
TRBV27	TRBD1	TRBJ2-5	NA	TGTGCCAGCAGTCCGGGACAGGGGAGGAAGACCCAGTACTTC	CASSPGQGRKTQYF
TRBV4-2	NA	TRBJ1-2	NA	TGTGCCAGCAGCCAAGATCTAGGGGATCATGGCTACACCTTC	CASSQDLGDHGYTF
TRBV11-2	TRBD2	TRBJ2-1	NA	TGTGCCAGCAGCTTAGCGGGAGGAGGCAATGAGCAGTTCTTC	CASSLAGGGNEQFF
TRBV11-3	NA	TRBJ1-4	NA	TGTGCCAGCAGCGAAACAGGGTCGGGAAAACTGTTTTTT	CASSETGSGKLFF
TRBV7-2	NA	TRBJ2-3	NA	TGTGCCAGCAGCTTGCACAGGCCTGTTCCGCAGTATTTT	CASSLHRPVPQYF
TRBV9	NA	TRBJ2-1	NA	TGTGCCAGCAGCGTAGAAGGGGGACCCTACAATGAGCAGTTCTTC	CASSVEGGPYNEQFF
TRBV19	NA	TRBJ2-3	NA	TGTGCCAGTAGTCCCCCGGAGGTAGTTACGCAGTATTTT	CASSPPEVVTQYF
TRBV28	TRBD1	TRBJ1-2	NA	TGTGCCAGCAGTTTGACAGGGGGCGCAGGCTACACCTTC	CASSLTGGAGYTF
TRBV6-1	NA	TRBJ1-1	NA	TGTGCCAGCAGACCAGGGGCTAACACTGAAGCTTTCTTT	CASRPGANTEAFF
TRBV6-1	NA	TRBJ2-5	NA	TGTGCCAGCAGTGAAGGACATGGTGAGGGACACGGAAAGACCCAGTACTTC	CASSEGHGEGHGKTQYF
TRBV5-4	NA	TRBJ2-1	NA	TGTGCCAGCAGCTGGGGGGGCCCCTACAATGAGCAGTTCTTC	CASSWGGPYNEQFF
TRBV9	NA	TRBJ2-7	NA	TGTGCCAGCAGCGTTGGAAATAGCGGCTACGAGCAGTACTTC	CASSVGNSGYEQYF
TRBV30	NA	TRBJ2-5	NA	TGTGCCAGGGATGCCGGACTACGGGAGACCCAGTACTTC	CARDAGLRETQYF
TRBV11-3	TRBD1	TRBJ2-3	once	TGTGCCAGCAGCCGGGACAGGGACACAGATACGCAGTATTTT	CASSRDRDTDTQYF
TRBV19	NA	TRBJ2-3	NA	TGTGCCAGTAGTATGAGGATCGATACGCAGTATTTT	CASSMRIDTQYF
TRBV27	TRBD1	TRBJ1-5	once	TGTGCCAGCAGTCAGGACAGGGGAAGCAATCAGCCCCAGCATTTT	CASSQDRGSNQPQHF